These 16 T cell receptor beta chains originate from one sample sequenced in a study of vaccination effects on CD4 cells after COVID-19. Their recognized antigens are unknown. Researchers isolated CD4+ T cells once less than twelve days of culture had elapsed. Here immunoSEQ multiplex PCR was the method, and the copy in TCRdb shows in-frame clones only, minus some. The repertoire holds 50,000 to 75,000 clones, with 72% as singletons. Material: CD4+ T cells from PBMCs cultured without peptide, obtained before COVID-19 vaccination. These TCRs come from a human donor who had a prior SARS-CoV-2 infection.

The chain employs TRBV5-5 and TRBJ1-5; the match to TRBD1 covers 12 bases. The V segment lost 4 bases and the J segment 0 bases; nucleotides outside the gene matches: 8. There are 18 residues in the CDR3. Germline loops: CDR1 SGHKS, CDR2 YYEKEE (reference sequence). DNA for the CDR3: TGTGCCAGCAGCCAAGGGACAGGGGGCCCCTATAGCAATCAGCCCCAGCATTTT. Translated, it gives CASSQGTGGPYSNQPQHF.

V is TRBV28 and J is TRBJ2-3, with unresolved D. From germline, CDR1 is MDHEN and CDR2 SYDVKM. The V and J ends lost 8 bases and 6 bases respectively, with 15 bases between them. This CDR3 is 13 amino acids long. The CDR3 loop is CASSPSRPDTQYF. CDR3 in DNA: TGTGCCAGCTCGCCGAGCCGCCCCGATACGCAGTATTTT.

The chain links TRBV6-1 to TRBJ1-1, with D perhaps matching TRBD1 (6 bases). The CDR3 extends over 14 amino acids. The ends were cut back, 3 bases at V and 4 bases at J, with 12 bases in the middle. Germline CDR1 is MNHNS and CDR2 is SASEGT. The CDR3 spells CASSESQGTTEAFF. The CDR3 region has the DNA TGTGCCAGCAGTGAGTCGCAGGGGACCACTGAAGCTTTCTTT.

The rearrangement uses TRBV4-2 and TRBJ1-1; D possibly corresponds to TRBD1 (5 bases). From germline, CDR1 is LGHNA and CDR2 YNFKEQ. This CDR3 contains 14 residues. Deletions cut 4 bases from V and 5 bases from J, with 14 bases between. CDR3 nucleotides: TGTGCCAGCAGCCCCCTGGGGGTGAGGACTGAAGCTTTCTTT. As protein: CASSPLGVRTEAFF.

The chain is built from TRBV2 and TRBJ1-5, with D unclear. Germline CDR1 reads SNHLY; CDR2 reads FYNNEI. The V gene lost 7 bases and the J gene lost 0 bases, with 10 bases spanning the gap. The CDR3 sequence is 14 residues long. The CDR3, as DNA: TGTGCCAGCAAACAGATCTATAGCAATCAGCCCCAGCATTTT. Amino acids: CASKQIYSNQPQHF. Complete variable domain (other parts from reference TRBV2 and TRBJ1-5): EPEVTQTPSHQVTQMGQEVILRCVPISNHLYFYWYRQILGQKVEFLVSFYNNEISEKSEIFDDQFSVERPDGSNFTLKIRSTKLEDSAMYFCASKQIYSNQPQHFGDGTRLSIL.

This clone occurred a few times. The CDR3 protein is CASSYNSLWGYTF. In DNA, the CDR3 is TGCGCCAGCAGCTACAATTCTCTCTGGGGCTACACCTTC. This sequence joins TRBV5-1 and TRBJ1-2; no firm D call. The CDR3 contains 13 residues. Trimming took off 3 bases at V and 8 bases at J, with 14 bases between the two ends. The germline gives CDR1 SGHRS, CDR2 YFSETQ.

V usage is TRBV2 and J usage is TRBJ2-7; perhaps TRBD2 as D (6 bases). The CDR3 sequence is 11 residues long. The V and J ends lost 11 bases and 6 bases respectively, with 14 bases between them. Per germline, CDR1 SNHLY and CDR2 FYNNEI. CDR3 residues: CAWRGSGEQYF. The CDR3, as DNA: TGTGCCTGGCGGGGTTCTGGCGAGCAGTACTTC. The full variable domain, rest sourced from reference TRBV2 and TRBJ2-7, is EPEVTQTPSHQVTQMGQEVILRCVPISNHLYFYWYRQILGQKVEFLVSFYNNEISEKSEIFDDQFSVERPDGSNFTLKIRSTKLEDSAMYFCAWRGSGEQYFGPGTRLTVT.

This clone was counted between two and nine times. The V and J genes are TRBV4-1 and TRBJ1-2, with TRBD1 matching 9 bases. Trimming removed 4 bases from V and 8 bases from J; junction bases left unmatched: 5. This CDR3 is 13 amino acids long. Germline values: CDR1 MGHRA, CDR2 YSYEKL. As DNA, the CDR3 is TGCGCCAGCAGCCCAGGGACAGGGCCCGGCTACACCTTC. Its protein product is CASSPGTGPGYTF.

The table lists this clone with a few counts. The chain combines TRBV30 with TRBJ1-2; D may be TRBD1 (5 bases). V was cut by 5 bases and J by 4 bases, with 11 bases left in between. This CDR3 contains 12 residues. In germline, CDR1 is GTSNPN, CDR2 SVGIG (reference sequence). CDR3 bases: TGTGCCTGGGGCAGGGTTCTCTATGGCTACACCTTC. This sequence encodes CAWGRVLYGYTF. Using reference TRBV30 and TRBJ1-2 for the parts outside the CDR3, the full variable domain is SQTIHQWPATLVQPVGSPLSLECTVEGTSNPNLYWYRQAAGRGLQLLFYSVGIGQISSEVPQNLSASRPQDRQFILSSKKLLLSDSGFYLCAWGRVLYGYTFGSGTRLTVV.

The table lists this clone with a count of one. The chain has TRBV9 and TRBJ2-5, with 10 bases matching TRBD2. V shed 0 bases, J shed 4 bases, and the junction held 9 bases outside the gene matches. Germline V gene lookup returns CDR1 SGDLS and CDR2 YYNGEE. This CDR3 spans 17 amino acids. CDR3 in DNA: TGTGCCAGCAGCGTAGGGGTGGCTAGCGGGGGTATAGAGACCCAGTACTTC. Protein: CASSVGVASGGIETQYF.

This clone came up a few times. This chain links TRBV18 with TRBJ2-1; 11 nucleotides agree with TRBD2. The CDR3 contains 13 residues. The V segment lost 3 bases and the J segment 15 bases; nucleotides outside the gene matches: 7. Germline lookup yields CDR1 KGHSH and CDR2 LQKENI. The DNA of the CDR3 is TGTGCCAGCTCACCTAGCGGGAGGGCCGTTGTGTTCTTC. Translation: CASSPSGRAVVFF. Together with reference TRBV18 and TRBJ2-1, the CDR3 gives the full variable domain: NAGVMQNPRHLVRRRGQEARLRCSPMKGHSHVYWYRQLPEEGLKFMVYLQKENIIDESGMPKERFSAEFPKEGPSILRIQQVVRGDSAAYFCASSPSGRAVVFFGPGTRLTVL.

This clone has only a few counts. This chain uses TRBV4-2 with TRBJ1-1; the D gene is possibly TRBD1 (6 bases). The CDR3 sequence is 16 residues long. V shed 1 base and J shed 2 bases, with 14 bases lying between them. CDR1 is LGHNA and CDR2 is YNFKEQ in the germline V gene. The CDR3 protein is CASSQGPEQGNTEAFF. CDR3 nucleotides: TGTGCCAGCAGCCAAGGTCCCGAACAGGGAAACACTGAAGCTTTCTTT.

This clone was seen a single time. CDR3 amino acids: CASSSSDYSNSYEQYF. The CDR3 DNA is TGTGCCAGCAGTTCCAGCGACTACTCCAACTCCTACGAGCAGTACTTC. This chain links TRBV6-2 or TRBV6-3 with TRBJ2-7, with D perhaps matching TRBD2 (5 bases). This CDR3 has 16 amino acids. The germline V gene has CDR1 MNHEY and CDR2 SVGEGT. Trimming pared 4 bases from V and 0 bases from J, leaving 16 bases between.

The chain joins TRBV5-8 to TRBJ1-5; no clear D gene. Germline loops: CDR1 SGHTS, CDR2 YDEGEE. Trimming removed 4 bases at V and 3 bases at J, with 14 bases between. This CDR3 comprises 15 residues. This CDR3 reads CASSRGVGINQPQHF. CDR3 in DNA: TGTGCCAGCAGCCGTGGCGTGGGGATCAATCAGCCCCAGCATTTT.

In its sample, this clone was seen a few times. Additional DNA sequences in this sample encode the identical CDR3. V is TRBV7-3 and J is TRBJ2-2; 7 nucleotides line up with TRBD2. There are 14 residues in the CDR3. Trimming cost V 1 base and J 4 bases; bases outside gene matches: 0. From germline, CDR1 is SGHTA and CDR2 FQGTGA. This CDR3 is CASSLRGGTGELFF. DNA for the CDR3: TGTGCCAGCAGCTTAAGGGGGGGCACCGGGGAGCTGTTTTTT.

The chain employs TRBV2 and TRBJ1-4; D is unresolved. The CDR3 covers 16 residues. Trimming removed 0 bases from V and 2 bases from J, with 10 bases in between. Germline loops: CDR1 SNHLY, CDR2 FYNNEI. DNA of the CDR3: TGTGCCAGCAGTGAAGCAATGGGTTTGACTAATGAAAAACTGTTTTTT. It translates to CASSEAMGLTNEKLFF.